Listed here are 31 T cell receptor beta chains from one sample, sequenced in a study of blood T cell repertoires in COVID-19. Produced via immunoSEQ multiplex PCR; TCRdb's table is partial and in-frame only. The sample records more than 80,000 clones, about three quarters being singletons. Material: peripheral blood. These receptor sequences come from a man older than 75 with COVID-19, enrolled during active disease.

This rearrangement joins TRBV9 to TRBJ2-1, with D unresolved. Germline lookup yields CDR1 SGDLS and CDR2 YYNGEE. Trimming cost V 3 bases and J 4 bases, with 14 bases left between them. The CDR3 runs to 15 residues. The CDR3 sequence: CASSATPTPYNEQFF. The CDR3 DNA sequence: TGTGCCAGCAGCGCGACACCGACCCCTTACAATGAGCAGTTCTTC.

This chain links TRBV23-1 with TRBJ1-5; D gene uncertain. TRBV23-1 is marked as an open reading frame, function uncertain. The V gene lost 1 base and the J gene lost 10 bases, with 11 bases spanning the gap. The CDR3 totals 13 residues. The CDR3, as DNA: TGCGCCAGCAGTCAATATTCACGGGGTCCCCAGCATTTT. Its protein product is CASSQYSRGPQHF.

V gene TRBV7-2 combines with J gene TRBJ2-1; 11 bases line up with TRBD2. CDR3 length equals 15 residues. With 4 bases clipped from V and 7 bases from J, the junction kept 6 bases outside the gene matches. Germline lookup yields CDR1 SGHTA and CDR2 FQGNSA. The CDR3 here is CASSSRLAGRNEQFF. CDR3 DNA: TGTGCCAGCAGCTCTAGACTAGCGGGACGGAATGAGCAGTTCTTC.

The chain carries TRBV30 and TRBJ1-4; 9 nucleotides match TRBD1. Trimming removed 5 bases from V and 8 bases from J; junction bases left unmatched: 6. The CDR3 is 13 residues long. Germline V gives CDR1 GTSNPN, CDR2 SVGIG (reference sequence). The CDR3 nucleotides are TGTGCCTGGGGGACAGGGCAGGACGAAAAACTGTTTTTT. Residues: CAWGTGQDEKLFF.

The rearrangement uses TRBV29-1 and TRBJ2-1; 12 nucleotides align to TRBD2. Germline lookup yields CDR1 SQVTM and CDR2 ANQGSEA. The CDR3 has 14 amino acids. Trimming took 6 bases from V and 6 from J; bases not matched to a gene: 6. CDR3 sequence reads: CSVAPSGRGNEQFF. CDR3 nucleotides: TGCAGCGTCGCCCCTAGCGGGAGGGGCAATGAGCAGTTCTTC.

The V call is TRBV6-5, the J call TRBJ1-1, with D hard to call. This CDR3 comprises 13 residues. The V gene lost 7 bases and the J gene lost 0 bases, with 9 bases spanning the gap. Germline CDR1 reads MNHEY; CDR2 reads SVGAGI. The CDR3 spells CASKHTLNTEAFF. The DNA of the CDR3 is TGTGCCAGCAAACACACCCTGAACACTGAAGCTTTCTTT.

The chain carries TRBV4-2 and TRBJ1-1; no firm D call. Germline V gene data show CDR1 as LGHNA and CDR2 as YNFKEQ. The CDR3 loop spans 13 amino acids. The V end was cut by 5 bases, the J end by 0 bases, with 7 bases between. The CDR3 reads CASSVHMNTEAFF. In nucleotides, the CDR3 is TGTGCCAGCAGCGTGCACATGAACACTGAAGCTTTCTTT.

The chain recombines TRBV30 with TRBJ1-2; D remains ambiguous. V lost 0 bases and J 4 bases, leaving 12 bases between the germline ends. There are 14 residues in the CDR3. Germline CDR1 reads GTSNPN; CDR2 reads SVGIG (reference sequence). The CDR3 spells CAWSVPNRSYGYTF. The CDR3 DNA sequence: TGTGCCTGGAGTGTACCGAACAGATCCTATGGCTACACCTTC.

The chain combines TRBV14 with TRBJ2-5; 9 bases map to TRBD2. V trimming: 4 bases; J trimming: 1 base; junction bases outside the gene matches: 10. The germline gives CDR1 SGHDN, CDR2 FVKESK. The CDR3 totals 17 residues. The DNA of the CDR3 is TGTGCCAGCAGCCCTCGGTTAGCGGGAGTCCTCCAAGAGACCCAGTACTTC. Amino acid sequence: CASSPRLAGVLQETQYF.

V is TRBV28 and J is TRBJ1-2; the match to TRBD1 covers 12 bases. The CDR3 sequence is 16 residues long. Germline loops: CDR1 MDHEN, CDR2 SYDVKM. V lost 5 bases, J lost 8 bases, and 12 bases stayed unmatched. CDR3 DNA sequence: TGTGCCAGCAGTCGCCCCGGGACAGGGGGCGCCAGGGGCTACACCTTC. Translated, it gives CASSRPGTGGARGYTF.

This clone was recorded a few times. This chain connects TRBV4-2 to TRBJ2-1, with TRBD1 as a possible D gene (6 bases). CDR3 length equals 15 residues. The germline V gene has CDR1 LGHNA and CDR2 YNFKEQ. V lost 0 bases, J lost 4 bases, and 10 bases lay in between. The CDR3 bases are TGTGCCAGCAGCCAAGAGGGACAAGGGTACAATGAGCAGTTCTTC. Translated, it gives CASSQEGQGYNEQFF.

The chain's CDR3 is CASLLLGSGSDEQFF. The CDR3 DNA sequence: TGTGCTAGTCTCTTGCTTGGGAGCGGGAGCGATGAGCAGTTCTTC. The chain couples TRBV12-5 to TRBJ2-1; TRBD2 matches at 8 bases. Germline V CDR1 and CDR2: LGHNT, FRNRAP. Unmatched junction bases numbered 14, after V lost 8 bases and J lost 8 bases. The CDR3 runs to 15 residues.

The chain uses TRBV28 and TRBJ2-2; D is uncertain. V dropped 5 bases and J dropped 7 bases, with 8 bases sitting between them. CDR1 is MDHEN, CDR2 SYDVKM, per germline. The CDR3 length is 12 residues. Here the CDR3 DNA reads TGTGCCAGCAGTCCTTTTTTCGGGGAGCTGTTTTTT. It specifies CASSPFFGELFF.

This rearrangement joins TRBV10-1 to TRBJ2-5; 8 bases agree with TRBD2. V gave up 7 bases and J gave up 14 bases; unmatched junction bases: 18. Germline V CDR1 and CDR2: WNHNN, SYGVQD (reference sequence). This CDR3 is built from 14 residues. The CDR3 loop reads CASKASRASGHLYF. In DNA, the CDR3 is TGCGCCAGCAAAGCCTCGAGGGCTAGCGGGCATCTATACTTC.

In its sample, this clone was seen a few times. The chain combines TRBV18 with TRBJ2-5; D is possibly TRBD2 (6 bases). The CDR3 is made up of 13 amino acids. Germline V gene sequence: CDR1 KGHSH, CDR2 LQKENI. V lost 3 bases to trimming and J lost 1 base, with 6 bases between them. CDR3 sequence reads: CASSPGSQETQYF. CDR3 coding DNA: TGTGCCAGCTCACCCGGGAGCCAAGAGACCCAGTACTTC.

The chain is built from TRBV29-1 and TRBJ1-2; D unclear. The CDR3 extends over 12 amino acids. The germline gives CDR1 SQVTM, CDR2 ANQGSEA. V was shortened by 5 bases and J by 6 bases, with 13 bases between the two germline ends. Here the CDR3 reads CSVIRLDDGYTF. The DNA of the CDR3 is TGCAGCGTTATCAGACTGGATGATGGCTACACCTTC.

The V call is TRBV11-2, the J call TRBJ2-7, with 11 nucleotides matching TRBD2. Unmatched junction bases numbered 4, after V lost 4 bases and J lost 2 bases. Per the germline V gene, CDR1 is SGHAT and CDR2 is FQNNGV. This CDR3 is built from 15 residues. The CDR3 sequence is CASSSIAGGTYEQYF. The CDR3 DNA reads TGTGCCAGCAGCTCGATAGCGGGAGGGACCTACGAGCAGTACTTC.

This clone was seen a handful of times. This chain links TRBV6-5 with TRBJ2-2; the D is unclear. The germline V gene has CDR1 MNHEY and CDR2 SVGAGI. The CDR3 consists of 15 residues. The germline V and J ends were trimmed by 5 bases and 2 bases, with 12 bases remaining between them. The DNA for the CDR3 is TGTGCCAGCAGTCCGAGGCGAGTAAACACCGGGGAGCTGTTTTTT. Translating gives CASSPRRVNTGELFF.

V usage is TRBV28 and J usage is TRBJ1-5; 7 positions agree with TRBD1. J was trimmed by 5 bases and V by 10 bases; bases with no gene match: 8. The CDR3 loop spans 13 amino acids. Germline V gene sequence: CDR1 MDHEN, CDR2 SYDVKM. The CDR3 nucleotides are TGTGCCATTCGTACAGGGGTAGATCAGCCCCAGCATTTT. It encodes CAIRTGVDQPQHF.

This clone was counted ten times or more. The CDR3 loop is CASSLANGISYEQYF. In DNA form, the CDR3 reads TGTGCCAGCAGCTTAGCGAACGGGATTTCGTACGAGCAGTACTTC. The genes are TRBV7-2 and TRBJ2-7, with a tentative D call TRBD2 (5 bases). CDR1 is SGHTA and CDR2 is FQGNSA in the germline V gene. Trimming stripped 0 bases from V and 4 bases from J, with 13 bases between. There are 15 residues in the CDR3.

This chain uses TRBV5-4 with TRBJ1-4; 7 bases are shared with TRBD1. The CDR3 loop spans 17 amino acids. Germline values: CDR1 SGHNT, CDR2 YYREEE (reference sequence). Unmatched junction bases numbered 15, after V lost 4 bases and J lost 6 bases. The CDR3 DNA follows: TGTGCCAGCAGCCGGGGGATGGTTCAGGGGGGATATGAAAAACTGTTTTTT. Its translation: CASSRGMVQGGYEKLFF.

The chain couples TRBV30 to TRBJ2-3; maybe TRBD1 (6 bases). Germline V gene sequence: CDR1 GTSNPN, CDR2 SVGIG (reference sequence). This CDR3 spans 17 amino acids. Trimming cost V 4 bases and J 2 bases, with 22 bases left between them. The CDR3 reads CAWKGHPGSGTTDTQYF. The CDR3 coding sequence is TGTGCCTGGAAGGGACACCCGGGGTCAGGGACCACAGATACGCAGTATTTT.

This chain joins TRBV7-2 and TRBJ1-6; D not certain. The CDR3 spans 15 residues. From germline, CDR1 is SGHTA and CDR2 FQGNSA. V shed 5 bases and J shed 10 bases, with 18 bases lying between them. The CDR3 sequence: CASSQFSLRESPLHF. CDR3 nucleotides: TGTGCCAGCAGCCAATTTTCTCTTCGGGAGTCACCCCTCCACTTT. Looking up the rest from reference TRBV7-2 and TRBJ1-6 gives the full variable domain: GAGVSQSPSNKVTEKGKDVELRCDPISGHTALYWYRQSLGQGLEFLIYFQGNSAPDKSGLPSDRFSAERTGGSVSTLTIQRTQQEDSAVYLCASSQFSLRESPLHFGNGTRLTVT.

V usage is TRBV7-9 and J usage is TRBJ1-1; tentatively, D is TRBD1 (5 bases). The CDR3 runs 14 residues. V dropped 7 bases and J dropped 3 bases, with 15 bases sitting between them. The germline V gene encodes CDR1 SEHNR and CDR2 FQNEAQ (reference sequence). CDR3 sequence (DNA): TGTGCCAGCATCCTCGACAGCGGGGACACTGAAGCTTTCTTT. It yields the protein CASILDSGDTEAFF.

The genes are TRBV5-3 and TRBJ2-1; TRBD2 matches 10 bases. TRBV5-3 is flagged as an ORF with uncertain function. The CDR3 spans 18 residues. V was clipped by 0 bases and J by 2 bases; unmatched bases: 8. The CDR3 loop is CARSLVSLAGVAYNEQFF. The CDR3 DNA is TGTGCCAGAAGCTTGGTCTCCCTAGCGGGAGTCGCCTACAATGAGCAGTTCTTC.

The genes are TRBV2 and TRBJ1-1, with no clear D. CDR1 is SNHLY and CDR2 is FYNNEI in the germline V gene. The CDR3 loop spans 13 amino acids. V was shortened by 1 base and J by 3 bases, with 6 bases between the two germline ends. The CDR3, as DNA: TGTGCCAGCAGTGAAGGCAGGTACACTGAAGCTTTCTTT. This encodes CASSEGRYTEAFF.

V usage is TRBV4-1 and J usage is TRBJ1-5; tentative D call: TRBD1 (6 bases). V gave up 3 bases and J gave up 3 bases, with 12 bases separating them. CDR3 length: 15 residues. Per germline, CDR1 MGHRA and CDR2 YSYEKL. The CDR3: CASSQETGNNQPQHF. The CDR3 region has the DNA TGCGCCAGCAGCCAGGAAACAGGGAACAATCAGCCCCAGCATTTT.

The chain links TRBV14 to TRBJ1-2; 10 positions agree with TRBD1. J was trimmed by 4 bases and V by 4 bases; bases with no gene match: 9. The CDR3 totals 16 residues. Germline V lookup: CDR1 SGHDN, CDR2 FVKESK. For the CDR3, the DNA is TGTGCCAGCAGCCCTCCGGGACAGGGGAATACCTATGGCTACACCTTC. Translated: CASSPPGQGNTYGYTF. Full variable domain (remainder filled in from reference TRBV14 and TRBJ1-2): EAGVTQFPSHSVIEKGQTVTLRCDPISGHDNLYWYRRVMGKEIKFLLHFVKESKQDESGMPNNRFLAERTGGTYSTLKVQPAELEDSGVYFCASSPPGQGNTYGYTFGSGTRLTVV.

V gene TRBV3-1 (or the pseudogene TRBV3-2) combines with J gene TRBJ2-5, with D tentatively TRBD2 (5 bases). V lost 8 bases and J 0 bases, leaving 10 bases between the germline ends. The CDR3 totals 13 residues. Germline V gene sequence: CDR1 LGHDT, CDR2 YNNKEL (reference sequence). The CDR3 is CASGGLDQETQYF. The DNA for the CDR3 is TGTGCCAGCGGAGGTCTAGACCAAGAGACCCAGTACTTC.

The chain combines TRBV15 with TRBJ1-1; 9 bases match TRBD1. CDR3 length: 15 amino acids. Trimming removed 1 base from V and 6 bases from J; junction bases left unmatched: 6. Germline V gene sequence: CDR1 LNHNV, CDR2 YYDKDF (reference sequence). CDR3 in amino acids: CATSRARGQGSEAFF. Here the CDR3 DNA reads TGTGCCACCAGCAGAGCCCGGGGACAGGGCTCTGAAGCTTTCTTT.

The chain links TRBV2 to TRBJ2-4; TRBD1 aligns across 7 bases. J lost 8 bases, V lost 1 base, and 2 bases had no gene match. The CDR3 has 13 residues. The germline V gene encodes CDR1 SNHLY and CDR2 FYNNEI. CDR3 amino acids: CASSEGQGDIQYF. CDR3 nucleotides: TGTGCCAGCAGTGAAGGGCAGGGGGACATTCAGTACTTC.